A selection of T cell receptor beta chains follows, all from one sample in a study of blood T cell repertoires in COVID-19. This table comes from immunoSEQ multiplex PCR, and its TCRdb copy is limited to in-frame clones, with some not included. The sample comprises 220,000 or so clones, 70% to 90% of which are singletons, and approximately 14% rests with the top ten. Input material: PBMCs or T cells enriched from blood (not recorded which). These receptors were taken from a woman aged 50 to 60 with acute COVID-19. The CDR3 runs from the conserved cysteine through the conserved F or W. A D gene is named only where the DNA matches it firmly. Size is stated for part of the rows, as once, few or many counts, or as a class when the clone is expanded.

j_call | v_call | d_call | clone_size | cdr3_aa | cdr3_nt
TRBJ2-2 | TRBV6-5 | TRBD2 | NA | CASSYSGLPNTGELFF | TGTGCCAGCAGTTACTCGGGACTACCGAACACCGGGGAGCTGTTTTTT
TRBJ2-7 | TRBV28 | NA | NA | CASKSRVSYEQYF | TGTGCCAGCAAATCCAGGGTTTCCTACGAGCAGTACTTC
TRBJ2-1 | TRBV6-6 | NA | NA | CASSSGSYNEQFF | TGTGCCAGCAGTTCCGGCTCCTACAATGAGCAGTTCTTC
TRBJ2-1 | TRBV7-2 | TRBD2 | NA | CASSREARNEQFF | TGTGCCTCATCCCGGGAGGCTAGAAATGAGCAGTTCTTC
TRBJ2-5 | TRBV5-8 | NA | NA | CASSLGPGRETQYF | TGTGCCAGCAGCCTGGGGCCGGGGAGGGAGACCCAGTACTTC
TRBJ1-2 | TRBV5-4 | NA | NA | CASSLLSGVANYGYTF | TGTGCCAGCAGCTTATTATCAGGGGTTGCCAACTATGGCTACACCTTC
TRBJ2-7 | TRBV7-9 | TRBD2 | NA | CASSFGTGLAGSREQYF | TGTGCCAGCAGCTTTGGTACGGGACTAGCGGGATCACGGGAGCAGTACTTC
TRBJ2-5 | TRBV5-8 | TRBD2 | NA | CASSLRSGSSGRAQETQYF | TGTGCCAGCAGCTTGAGGTCGGGGTCCAGCGGGAGGGCCCAGGAGACCCAGTACTTC
TRBJ2-7 | TRBV9 | TRBD1 | few | CASSTNRDRGHEQYF | TGTGCCAGCAGCACCAACCGGGACAGGGGCCACGAGCAGTACTTC
TRBJ2-3 | TRBV5-1 | TRBD2 | NA | CASSLRLGGRASTDTQYF | TGCGCCAGCAGCCTGAGACTGGGCGGGAGGGCTAGCACAGATACGCAGTATTTT
TRBJ2-1 | TRBV28 | TRBD2 | NA | CASSTNPFRTSGKKFF | TGTGCCAGCAGTACGAACCCGTTCAGGACTAGCGGGAAAAAGTTCTTC
TRBJ1-6 | TRBV28 | NA | NA | CASTDAGLSYNSPLHF | TGTGCCAGCACAGACGCGGGACTGTCATATAATTCACCCCTCCACTTT
TRBJ2-1 | TRBV27 | NA | once | CASSLRGQSEQFF | TGTGCCAGCAGTTTAAGGGGACAAAGTGAGCAGTTCTTC
TRBJ2-7 | TRBV27 | NA | NA | CASRRAELHYEQYF | TGTGCCAGCAGGCGGGCGGAGCTACACTACGAGCAGTACTTC
TRBJ1-2 | TRBV6-6 | NA | NA | CASSYSKRENNYGYTF | TGTGCCAGCAGTTACTCGAAGCGGGAGAACAACTATGGCTACACCTTC
TRBJ2-7 | TRBV2 | TRBD1 | NA | CASTQGGYEQYF | TGTGCCAGCACACAGGGGGGCTACGAGCAGTACTTC
TRBJ1-3 | TRBV5-1 | NA | NA | CASSPTTGPGDDTIYF | TGCGCCAGCAGCCCGACGACAGGTCCCGGGGATGACACCATATATTTT
TRBJ2-1 | TRBV1 | NA | NA | CTSSQVSALNEQFF | TGCACCAGCAGCCAAGTCTCAGCGCTGAATGAGCAGTTCTTC
TRBJ1-2 | TRBV27 | NA | NA | CASSPKGQLTNYGYTF | TGTGCCAGCAGTCCCAAGGGACAACTAACTAACTATGGCTACACCTTC
TRBJ1-1 | TRBV27 | NA | NA | CASSFGRGFGTEAFF | TGTGCCAGCAGTTTCGGTAGGGGATTTGGCACTGAAGCTTTCTTT
TRBJ2-7 | TRBV9 | NA | NA | CASSADWGAYEQYF | TGTGCCAGCAGCGCCGATTGGGGGGCCTACGAGCAGTACTTC
TRBJ2-2 | TRBV28 | TRBD2 | NA | CASKPGGTGELFF | TGTGCCAGCAAACCGGGGGGCACCGGGGAGCTGTTTTTT
TRBJ1-1 | TRBV30 | NA | once | CAWSAGGNTEAFF | TGTGCCTGGAGTGCCGGGGGGAACACTGAAGCTTTCTTT
TRBJ1-5 | TRBV7-8 | TRBD1 | NA | CASSLARRQGRQPQHF | TGTGCCAGCAGCTTAGCCCGGCGACAGGGTAGACAGCCCCAGCATTTT
TRBJ2-7 | TRBV5-5 | TRBD2 | NA | CASSQLAGACCEQYF | TGTGCCAGCAGCCAACTAGCGGGAGCCTGCTGCGAGCAGTACTTC
TRBJ2-1 | TRBV10-2 | TRBD2 | once | CASSEGLAANEQFF | TGCGCCAGCAGCGAGGGACTAGCAGCCAATGAGCAGTTCTTC
TRBJ2-7 | TRBV28 | TRBD1 | NA | CASSPGAGGYEQYF | TGTGCCAGCAGCCCAGGGGCAGGGGGCTACGAGCAGTACTTC
TRBJ1-1 | TRBV30 | NA | NA | CAWSLFEGTEAFF | TGTGCCTGGAGTCTATTCGAGGGTACTGAAGCTTTCTTT
TRBJ2-1 | TRBV7-6 | TRBD1 | once | CASSSVPGQGAEQFF | TGTGCCAGCAGCTCTGTCCCGGGACAGGGGGCTGAGCAGTTCTTC
TRBJ2-5 | TRBV15 | TRBD2 | many | CATSRDILVGGMETQYF | TGTGCCACCAGCAGAGATATTTTAGTGGGGGGGATGGAGACCCAGTACTTC
TRBJ2-7 | TRBV4-1 | TRBD2 | NA | CASSQSNSGSSYEQYF | TGCGCCAGCAGCCAGTCAAATAGCGGGAGCTCGTACGAGCAGTACTTC
TRBJ1-1 | TRBV28 | TRBD1 | NA | CASSRGTAYTEAFF | TGTGCCAGCAGCCGCGGGACAGCCTACACTGAAGCTTTCTTT
TRBJ1-5 | TRBV19 | NA | NA | CASSFLGAGVGFQPQHF | TGTGCCAGTAGTTTCTTAGGAGCAGGGGTAGGTTTTCAGCCCCAGCATTTT
TRBJ2-7 | TRBV5-4 | TRBD1 | NA | CASSSSGTGPYEQYF | TGTGCCAGCAGCTCATCCGGGACAGGTCCCTACGAGCAGTACTTC
TRBJ2-7 | TRBV4-1 | TRBD1 | NA | CASSQDRGLYEQYF | TGCGCCAGCAGCCAAGACAGGGGGCTATACGAGCAGTACTTC
TRBJ2-7 | TRBV6-2/TRBV6-3 | TRBD2 | NA | CASSSLSSGRHYEQYF | TGTGCCAGCAGTTCCCTTTCTAGCGGGCGACACTACGAGCAGTACTTC